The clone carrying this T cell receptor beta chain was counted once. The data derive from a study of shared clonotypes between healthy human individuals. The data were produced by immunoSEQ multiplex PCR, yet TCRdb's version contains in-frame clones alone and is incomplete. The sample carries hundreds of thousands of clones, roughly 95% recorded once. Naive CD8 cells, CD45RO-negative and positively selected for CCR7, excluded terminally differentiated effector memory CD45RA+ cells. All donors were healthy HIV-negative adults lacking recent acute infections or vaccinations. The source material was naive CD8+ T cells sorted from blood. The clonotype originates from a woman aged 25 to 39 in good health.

The CDR3 loop is CASSFDGTYEQYF. CDR3 DNA: TGTGCCAGCAGTTTCGACGGAACCTACGAGCAGTACTTC. The V call is TRBV27, the J call TRBJ2-7; no clear D. The V and J ends lost 3 bases and 2 bases respectively, with 8 bases between them. Germline CDR1 MNHEY, CDR2 SMNVEV (reference sequence). The CDR3 totals 13 residues.